Shown below are 28 T cell receptor beta chains from a single sample sequenced in a study of cytomegalovirus exposure and HLA in healthy donors. PCR amplification relied on 60 Vbeta primers (plus 13 Jbeta primers). Assay used: immunoSEQ multiplex PCR; TCRdb lists only in-frame clones, some missing. Found here are 110,000 to 150,000 clones, 73% of them singletons; the top ten hold about 1.2%. The sample was PBMCs. The receptors come from a woman in her forties in good health and CMV-seronegative.

This clone appeared a few times. V is TRBV6-5 and J is TRBJ1-1; tentative D call: TRBD1 (6 bases). This CDR3 is built from 14 residues. V gave up 6 bases and J gave up 5 bases, with 16 bases separating them. The germline gives CDR1 MNHEY, CDR2 SVGAGI. Here the CDR3 DNA reads TGTGCCAGCAGATCTCACAGGGATTCAACTGAAGCTTTCTTT. Translation gives CASRSHRDSTEAFF.

To note about this clone: Additional DNA sequences in this sample encode the identical CDR3. This rearrangement joins TRBV7-9 to TRBJ2-5, with 10 bases identical to TRBD1. The trim removed 3 bases at V and 4 bases at J, leaving 2 bases unmatched. Per the germline V gene, CDR1 is SEHNR and CDR2 is FQNEAQ (reference sequence). There are 14 residues in the CDR3. CDR3 coding DNA: TGTGCCAGCAGCTTCGGACAGGGGGGAGAGACCCAGTACTTC. Its translation: CASSFGQGGETQYF.

The rearrangement uses TRBV2 and TRBJ1-2; no clear D. V lost 7 bases and J lost 2, with 14 bases in between. The germline gives CDR1 SNHLY, CDR2 FYNNEI. The CDR3 runs 14 residues. This CDR3 reads CASISGNSNYGYTF. DNA of the CDR3: TGTGCCAGCATCTCCGGGAATTCCAACTATGGCTACACCTTC.

The chain joins TRBV28 to TRBJ1-5, with 7 bases identical to TRBD1. Unmatched junction bases numbered 5, after V lost 6 bases and J lost 0 bases. Germline CDR1 reads MDHEN; CDR2 reads SYDVKM. There are 15 residues in the CDR3. The DNA for the CDR3 is TGTGCCAGCAGCTCGGGACAGAATAGCAATCAGCCCCAGCATTTT. It translates to CASSSGQNSNQPQHF.

The V and J genes are TRBV9 and TRBJ2-2; possibly TRBD1 for D (8 bases). The V gene's germline CDR1 is SGDLS and CDR2 YYNGEE. V lost 4 bases to trimming and J lost 4 bases, with 23 bases between them. The CDR3 is 18 amino acids. DNA for the CDR3: TGTGCCAGCAGCCTCACCGGGGGGCGGACAGGGCGCACCGGGGAGCTGTTTTTT. As protein: CASSLTGGRTGRTGELFF.

The J gene is TRBJ2-1, the V gene TRBV19, with D possibly being TRBD1 (6 bases). Per germline, CDR1 LNHDA and CDR2 SQIVND (reference sequence). V was shortened by 5 bases and J by 2 bases, with 13 bases between the two germline ends. The CDR3 loop spans 15 amino acids. CDR3 DNA sequence: TGTGCCAGTAGTCTCAGGGCAGGGGCCTACAATGAGCAGTTCTTC. Its translation: CASSLRAGAYNEQFF.

In this sample, this clone turned up a few times. The chain uses TRBV4-3 and TRBJ2-2; no reliable D call. Germline CDR1 is LGHNA and CDR2 is YSLEER. This CDR3 is built from 13 residues. Between the trimmed V and J ends, which lost 2 bases and 8 bases, there was a span of 9 bases. The CDR3 DNA follows: TGCGCCAGCAGCCAATCCCTGGCTGGGGAGCTGTTTTTT. The encoded protein is CASSQSLAGELFF.

This chain uses TRBV4-1 with TRBJ2-3; possible D gene TRBD2, 5 bases. Trimming left V 1 base short and J 1 base short, with 9 bases between. The CDR3 contains 15 residues. The germline V gene has CDR1 MGHRA and CDR2 YSYEKL. Here the CDR3 reads CASSQGEWGTDTQYF. The CDR3 DNA reads as TGCGCCAGCAGCCAAGGGGAGTGGGGCACAGATACGCAGTATTTT.

This clone was recorded a few times. The chain couples TRBV2 to TRBJ1-2; the D gene is possibly TRBD1 (5 bases). The germline V and J ends were trimmed by 6 bases and 4 bases, with 18 bases remaining between them. Germline values: CDR1 SNHLY, CDR2 FYNNEI. There are 15 residues in the CDR3. CDR3 region: CASSSDGGKLYGYTF. CDR3 bases: TGTGCCAGCAGCTCGGACGGGGGGAAACTCTATGGCTACACCTTC.

In this sample, this clone turned up once. This chain links TRBV29-1 with TRBJ2-3; 7 bases fit TRBD1. The CDR3 is 14 residues long. The V gene's germline CDR1 is SQVTM and CDR2 ANQGSEA. With 6 bases clipped from V and 5 bases from J, the junction kept 11 bases outside the gene matches. CDR3 nucleotides: TGCAGCGTCGGACAGGTTCAAAAGGTAGATACGCAGTATTTT. Translation: CSVGQVQKVDTQYF.

CDR3 region: CATNRGGWTDTQYF. The CDR3 bases are TGTGCCACCAATCGCGGGGGTTGGACAGATACGCAGTATTTT. V usage is TRBV7-6 and J usage is TRBJ2-3, with 7 bases aligning to TRBD2. The CDR3 extends over 14 amino acids. Looked up from germline, CDR1 is SGHVS and CDR2 is FNYEAQ. V shed 10 bases and J 3 bases; nucleotides not matched to a gene: 10.

This clone was recorded once. The genes are TRBV7-8 and TRBJ1-1, with D maybe TRBD1 (5 bases). V lost 6 bases and J 2 bases, leaving 22 bases between the germline ends. There are 17 residues in the CDR3. CDR1 is SGHVS and CDR2 is FQNEAQ in the germline V gene. The DNA of the CDR3 is TGTGCCAGCAGGCCCTTAGGGGAAGGGATAAGAAACACTGAAGCTTTCTTT. Translation gives CASRPLGEGIRNTEAFF.

This clone was seen ten or more times. The V gene is TRBV27, the J gene TRBJ1-5, with D uncertain. Deletions cut 8 bases from V and 5 bases from J, with 10 bases between. CDR3 size: 12 residues. Germline lookup yields CDR1 MNHEY and CDR2 SMNVEV (reference sequence). In DNA, the CDR3 is TGTGCCAGCGGCCCAAGTTATCAGCCCCAGCATTTT. Translated: CASGPSYQPQHF.

The V gene is TRBV5-4, the J gene TRBJ2-3, with D possibly TRBD2 on 5 matching bases. CDR3 size: 13 residues. The V gene's germline CDR1 is SGHNT and CDR2 YYREEE (reference sequence). Deletions cut 5 bases from V and 2 bases from J, with 9 bases between. The chain's CDR3 is CASRRTFTDTQYF. The CDR3 coding sequence is TGTGCCAGCAGGAGGACTTTCACAGATACGCAGTATTTT.

In the case of this clone: Other DNA sequences in this sample translate to the same CDR3. This sequence joins TRBV10-2 and TRBJ1-1, with D perhaps matching TRBD1 (6 bases). The ends were cut back, 6 bases at V and 4 bases at J, with 18 bases in the middle. From germline, CDR1 is WSHSY and CDR2 SAAADI. The CDR3 extends over 15 amino acids. The DNA for the CDR3 is TGCGCCAGCAGCGAGGCCCATACAGGGACCACTGAAGCTTTCTTT. Protein: CASSEAHTGTTEAFF.

With regard to this clone: Sequence at one end of the junction differs from germline and may be a read error. This sequence joins TRBV7-9 and TRBJ2-2; a weak D match, TRBD1 (6 bases). The CDR3 is 17 residues long. Germline V gene lookup returns CDR1 SEHNR and CDR2 FQNEAQ (reference sequence). The CDR3 sequence is CSSSFASSGANTGELFF. CDR3 sequence (DNA): TGTTCCAGCAGCTTCGCTTCTTCAGGGGCCAATACCGGGGAGCTGTTTTTT. Full variable domain (remainder filled in from reference TRBV7-9 and TRBJ2-2): DTGVSQNPRHKITKRGQNVTFRCDPISEHNRLYWYRQTLGQGPEFLTYFQNEAQLEKSRLLSDRFSAERPKGSFSTLEIQRTEQGDSAMYLCSSSFASSGANTGELFFGEGSRLTVL.

For the CDR3, the DNA is TGTGCCAGCAAACCTGGTATCGAGGTCTCTGGGGCCAACGTCCTGACTTTC. Its translation: CASKPGIEVSGANVLTF. This sequence joins TRBV6-4 and TRBJ2-6; D gene unclear. This CDR3 spans 17 amino acids. Per the germline V gene, CDR1 is MRHNA and CDR2 is SNTAGT. Trimming pared 7 bases from V and 0 bases from J, leaving 16 bases between.

The chain links TRBV2 to TRBJ2-2; 7 bases agree with TRBD1. The trim removed 10 bases at V and 6 bases at J, leaving 17 bases unmatched. The CDR3 has 16 amino acids. Germline CDR1 SNHLY, CDR2 FYNNEI. CDR3 loop: CATLLPGDRDSGELFF. The CDR3 DNA reads TGTGCCACCTTACTTCCGGGCGACAGGGATTCCGGGGAGCTGTTTTTT. Full variable domain (remainder filled in from reference TRBV2 and TRBJ2-2): EPEVTQTPSHQVTQMGQEVILRCVPISNHLYFYWYRQILGQKVEFLVSFYNNEISEKSEIFDDQFSVERPDGSNFTLKIRSTKLEDSAMYFCATLLPGDRDSGELFFGEGSRLTVL.

This clone was seen a few times. The chain combines TRBV13 with TRBJ1-1, with D unresolved. Germline V lookup: CDR1 PRHDT, CDR2 FYEKMQ (reference sequence). The CDR3 sequence is 11 residues long. V lost 3 bases and J lost 8, with 7 bases in between. The CDR3 DNA is TGTGCCAGCAGCTTCCAACAAGAAGCTTTCTTT. Translated: CASSFQQEAFF.

The chain couples TRBV29-1 to TRBJ1-2; TRBD1 is a possible D gene (6 bases). There are 16 residues in the CDR3. The V gene lost 1 base and the J gene lost 3 bases, with 18 bases spanning the gap. Germline V lookup: CDR1 SQVTM, CDR2 ANQGSEA. CDR3: CSVEGETGSPYYGYTF. DNA of the CDR3: TGCAGCGTTGAAGGCGAGACAGGATCCCCGTACTATGGCTACACCTTC.

The V call is TRBV2, the J call TRBJ1-1, with 11 positions matching TRBD1. V shed 9 bases and J 4 bases; nucleotides not matched to a gene: 4. Per the germline V gene, CDR1 is SNHLY and CDR2 is FYNNEI. This CDR3 spans 13 amino acids. Here the CDR3 DNA reads TGTGCCAGAGGACAGGGGGCGCGCACTGAAGCTTTCTTT. The encoded protein is CARGQGARTEAFF.

In this sample, this clone turned up a few times. This chain connects TRBV13 to TRBJ1-2, with 8 positions matching TRBD1. This CDR3 has 16 residues. Germline CDR1 reads PRHDT; CDR2 reads FYEKMQ (reference sequence). The J segment lost 4 bases and the V segment lost 5 bases, leaving 12 bases of the junction unmatched. Here the CDR3 reads CASSETGGAKPYGYTF. CDR3 DNA sequence: TGTGCCAGCAGCGAAACAGGGGGTGCTAAACCCTATGGCTACACCTTC.

The chain has TRBV7-9 and TRBJ1-2; 8 bases line up with TRBD1. J lost 9 bases, V lost 5 bases, and 8 bases had no gene match. Germline-derived CDR1 and CDR2 are SEHNR and FQNEAQ (reference sequence). The CDR3 consists of 13 residues. This CDR3 reads CASSEDRDESYTF. The CDR3 DNA follows: TGTGCCAGCAGCGAGGACAGGGACGAGAGCTACACCTTC.

This clone was observed a few times. The chain joins TRBV14 to TRBJ1-1; no firm D call. The CDR3 runs 13 residues. CDR1 and CDR2 from the germline V gene are SGHDN and FVKESK. The V end was cut by 6 bases, the J end by 1 base, with 9 bases between. The CDR3 DNA follows: TGTGCCAGCAGTCGGACTTGGAACACTGAAGCTTTCTTT. The encoded protein is CASSRTWNTEAFF.

V gene TRBV5-1 combines with J gene TRBJ1-5, with 7 bases that match TRBD1. The J segment lost 6 bases and the V segment lost 3 bases, leaving 3 bases of the junction unmatched. Germline CDR1 and CDR2: SGHRS and YFSETQ. The CDR3 has 13 residues. The CDR3: CASSWQGGQPQHF. Written as DNA, the CDR3 is TGCGCCAGCAGCTGGCAGGGGGGTCAGCCCCAGCATTTT. Together with reference TRBV5-1 and TRBJ1-5, the CDR3 gives the full variable domain: KAGVTQTPRYLIKTRGQQVTLSCSPISGHRSVSWYQQTPGQGLQFLFEYFSETQRNKGNFPGRFSGRQFSNSRSEMNVSTLELGDSALYLCASSWQGGQPQHFGDGTRLSIL.

The V call is TRBV7-6, the J call TRBJ2-5; D not resolved. Germline-derived CDR1 and CDR2 are SGHVS and FNYEAQ. With 4 bases removed from V and 1 base from J, the gap between germline ends came to 10 bases. The length of the CDR3 is 14 residues. For the CDR3, the DNA is TGTGCCAGCAGCTCCCCCGCGCCCCAAGAGACCCAGTACTTC. Its translation: CASSSPAPQETQYF.

This clone was found a few times. The chain joins TRBV27 to TRBJ2-3; D is unclear. CDR3 length: 13 amino acids. V was trimmed by 3 bases and J by 1 base, leaving 5 bases between them. Germline V CDR1 and CDR2: MNHEY, SMNVEV (reference sequence). The CDR3 sequence is CASSFIGTDTQYF. For the CDR3, the DNA is TGTGCCAGCAGTTTTATCGGCACAGATACGCAGTATTTT.

The chain uses TRBV2 and TRBJ2-7; unclear D gene. Germline assignment: CDR1 SNHLY and CDR2 FYNNEI. The CDR3 loop spans 14 amino acids. With 7 bases removed from V and 2 bases from J, the gap between germline ends came to 15 bases. In nucleotides, the CDR3 is TGTGCCAGCACTCAACGTCCAGGAACCTACGAGCAGTACTTC. As protein: CASTQRPGTYEQYF.